Reported below is one T cell receptor (beta chain). As yet, its antigen is unknown. With random hexamers, reverse transcription was performed on about 0.5 to 1 ug of RNA. TCRdb reanalysed the immunoSEQ multiplex PCR reads using MiXCR and keeps one entry per CDR3 protein. This table has 55,000 to 80,000 distinct CDR3 sequences, roughly 93% appearing once. The data are from a study of CD8 T cells in Susac syndrome. Study-wide results and caveats: It was acknowledged in the study that its TCR sequencing and HLA analysis involved a relatively small number of individuals.

TCR beta sequences were obtained from blood CD8+ and CD4+ T cells. Looked up from germline, CDR1 is SGHTA and CDR2 is FQGTGA. The CDR3 totals 15 residues. V was clipped by 1 base and J by 4 bases, with 10 bases between them. Sequenced input: CD4+ T cells from PBMCs. The rearrangement links TRBV7-3 to TRBJ2-2; D perhaps matches TRBD2 (5 bases). This sequence was found in a human donor with Susac syndrome. This CDR3 reads CASSLSGFSTGELFF. DNA of the CDR3: TGTGCCAGCAGCTTAAGCGGGTTCTCCACCGGGGAGCTGTTTTTT.